The 25 T cell receptor beta chains listed next were all sequenced from one sample in a study of shared clonotypes between healthy human individuals. The protocol was immunoSEQ multiplex PCR, while the TCRdb copy is restricted to in-frame clones and leaves out a portion. The data hold about 980,000 clones, with 76% observed a single time. Sequenced input: memory CD4+ T cells sorted from blood. Subset in this sample: CD45RA-negative fraction. These receptors were obtained from a man aged 18 to 29 in good health.

This clone has more than one count but fewer than ten. The chain has TRBV25-1 and TRBJ2-3; D gene ambiguous. CDR1 is MGHDK and CDR2 is SYGVNS in the germline V gene. Trimming cost V 5 bases and J 0 bases, with 3 bases left between them. The CDR3 has 12 residues. For the CDR3, the DNA is TGTGCCAGCAGTTCCAGCACAGATACGCAGTATTTT. Protein sequence: CASSSSTDTQYF.

This rearrangement joins TRBV5-4 to TRBJ2-3; 8 bases fit TRBD1. Germline loops: CDR1 SGHNT, CDR2 YYREEE (reference sequence). V was pared by 3 bases and J by 0 bases, with 6 bases of the junction left unmatched. This CDR3 contains 16 residues. The chain's CDR3 is CASSSGTGSSTDTQYF. For the CDR3, the DNA is TGTGCCAGCAGCTCCGGGACAGGATCAAGCACAGATACGCAGTATTTT. The full variable domain, its missing parts supplied by reference TRBV5-4 and TRBJ2-3, is ETGVTQSPTHLIKTRGQQVTLRCSSQSGHNTVSWYQQALGQGPQFIFQYYREEENGRGNFPPRFSGLQFPNYSSELNVNALELDDSALYLCASSSGTGSSTDTQYFGPGTRLTVL.

CDR3 protein: CASSVAWDSFNSPLHF. The CDR3 DNA reads TGTGCCAGTAGTGTAGCCTGGGACAGCTTTAATTCACCCCTCCACTTT. This sequence joins TRBV19 and TRBJ1-6, with TRBD1 identical over 7 bases. The CDR3 is 16 residues long. The V segment lost 5 bases and the J segment 6 bases; nucleotides outside the gene matches: 10. The germline V gene encodes CDR1 LNHDA and CDR2 SQIVND (reference sequence).

J is TRBJ2-3 and V is TRBV28; either TRBD1 or TRBD2 may supply D (6 bases each). Trimming cost V 0 bases and J 5 bases, with 12 bases left between them. Looked up from germline, CDR1 is MDHEN and CDR2 is SYDVKM. The CDR3 spans 15 residues. In nucleotides, the CDR3 is TGTGCCAGCAGTTTATGGGGCAGGGGAGGAGATACGCAGTATTTT. This translates into CASSLWGRGGDTQYF.

The J gene is TRBJ1-5, the V gene TRBV19; no definite D call. This CDR3 region has 13 residues. The germline V gene has CDR1 LNHDA and CDR2 SQIVND (reference sequence). Trimming shortened V by 7 bases and J by 2 bases, and 9 bases separated the two germline ends. The DNA of the CDR3 is TGTGCCAGTACCCCCGAGGGCAATCAGCCCCAGCATTTT. This codes for CASTPEGNQPQHF.

This rearrangement joins TRBV6-1 to TRBJ2-2; 8 positions agree with TRBD1. V lost 6 bases, J lost 4 bases, and 1 base stayed unmatched. The CDR3 has 13 residues. The V gene's germline CDR1 is MNHNS and CDR2 SASEGT. The CDR3 protein is CASRGQGTGELFF. DNA for the CDR3: TGTGCCAGCAGAGGACAGGGCACCGGGGAGCTGTTTTTT.

CDR3 in amino acids: CASSLDGQTREQYF. Here the CDR3 DNA reads TGCGCCAGCAGCTTGGATGGCCAAACAAGGGAGCAGTACTTC. The rearrangement uses TRBV5-1 and TRBJ2-7; no clear D. CDR1 SGHRS and CDR2 YFSETQ come from the germline V gene. This CDR3 has 14 residues. V was cut by 0 bases and J by 7 bases, with 14 bases left in between.

CDR3 in amino acids: CASSPAPQSREDTQYF. The CDR3 DNA reads as TGCGCCAGCAGCCCGGCCCCTCAAAGTCGGGAAGATACGCAGTATTTT. V and J are TRBV5-1 and TRBJ2-3; perhaps TRBD2 as D (5 bases). Trimming took 4 bases from V and 5 from J, leaving 20 bases between them. This CDR3 region has 16 residues. Germline CDR1 reads SGHRS; CDR2 reads YFSETQ.

This chain connects TRBV7-9 to TRBJ1-2; a weak D match, TRBD1 (5 bases). Germline V gene data show CDR1 as SEHNR and CDR2 as FQNEAQ (reference sequence). This CDR3 comprises 16 residues. V gave up 1 base and J gave up 1 base, with 13 bases separating them. DNA for the CDR3: TGTGCCAGCAGCTTAGGGGGGGTTTCTGTTAACTATGGCTACACCTTC. Protein: CASSLGGVSVNYGYTF.

This clone was counted once. A read error may produce the germline difference seen at one junction end. The V gene is TRBV7-2, the J gene TRBJ2-1, with 7 positions matching TRBD2. Germline V gene sequence: CDR1 SGHTA, CDR2 FQGNSA. This CDR3 is built from 16 residues. This CDR3 reads CASSSSGRVLYHEQFF. In DNA, the CDR3 is TGTGCCAGCAGCTCGTCGGGGAGGGTACTCTACCATGAGCAGTTCTTC.

The rearrangement links TRBV19 to TRBJ2-2; D is perhaps TRBD1 or TRBD2 (6 bases each). Per germline, CDR1 LNHDA and CDR2 SQIVND (reference sequence). There are 21 residues in the CDR3. Trimming removed 4 bases from V and 0 bases from J, with 27 bases in between. The CDR3 is CASSTQLMWGAENSNTGELFF. The CDR3 bases are TGTGCCAGTAGTACACAGCTGATGTGGGGGGCCGAGAATTCGAACACCGGGGAGCTGTTTTTT.

The V and J genes are TRBV12-5 and TRBJ2-3, with TRBD2 matching 12 bases. The junction had 2 bases not matched to a gene; V was cut back by 8 bases and J by 2 bases. There are 14 residues in the CDR3. Germline CDR1 reads LGHNT; CDR2 reads FRNRAP. The CDR3 nucleotides are TGTGCTAGTACTAGCGGGGGGCCCACAGATACGCAGTATTTT. Translated, it gives CASTSGGPTDTQYF.

The V and J genes are TRBV5-6 and TRBJ2-7, with TRBD2 as a possible D gene (5 bases). Germline loops: CDR1 SGHDT, CDR2 YYEEEE. The CDR3 sequence is 14 residues long. With 1 base removed from V and 4 bases from J, the gap between germline ends came to 12 bases. The CDR3 reads CASSLREQRYEQYF. The CDR3 DNA follows: TGTGCCAGCAGCTTGCGAGAGCAGCGGTACGAGCAGTACTTC. Together with reference TRBV5-6 and TRBJ2-7, the CDR3 gives the full variable domain: DAGVTQSPTHLIKTRGQQVTLRCSPKSGHDTVSWYQQALGQGPQFIFQYYEEEERQRGNFPDRFSGHQFPNYSSELNVNALLLGDSALYLCASSLREQRYEQYFGPGTRLTVT.

The chain links TRBV9 to TRBJ2-5; perhaps TRBD2 as D (7 bases). V lost 3 bases to trimming and J lost 5 bases, with 20 bases between them. The CDR3 is 16 residues long. The germline V gene encodes CDR1 SGDLS and CDR2 YYNGEE. The CDR3, as DNA: TGTGCCAGCAGCGCCCATAGGGGGGAGGGAAAGGAGACCCAGTACTTC. Translation gives CASSAHRGEGKETQYF. Full variable domain (outside the CDR3, taken from reference TRBV9 and TRBJ2-5): DSGVTQTPKHLITATGQRVTLRCSPRSGDLSVYWYQQSLDQGLQFLIQYYNGEERAKGNILERFSAQQFPDLHSELNLSSLELGDSALYFCASSAHRGEGKETQYFGPGTRLLVL.

Comment on this clone: This may be a read error: a much more frequent sequence differs by one nucleotide. Other nucleotide sequences in the sample specify the same CDR3. The chain is built from TRBV7-6 and TRBJ1-1; D is ambiguous. CDR3 length equals 13 residues. The germline V gene encodes CDR1 SGHVS and CDR2 FNYEAQ. V was pared by 2 bases and J by 1 base, with 5 bases between. Here the CDR3 reads CASSLQENTEAFF. CDR3 in DNA: TGTGCCAGCAGCTTACAAGAGAACACTGAAGCTTTCTTT.

The chain uses TRBV6-5 and TRBJ1-2; 9 bases match TRBD1. The length of the CDR3 is 14 residues. V lost 5 bases, J lost 10 bases, and 11 bases stayed unmatched. Germline lookup yields CDR1 MNHEY and CDR2 SVGAGI. This CDR3 is CASSPSDRGGDYTF. CDR3 DNA sequence: TGTGCCAGCAGTCCATCGGACAGGGGTGGGGACTACACCTTC.

The chain recombines TRBV2 with TRBJ1-2; D is ambiguous. This CDR3 is built from 15 residues. The V gene's germline CDR1 is SNHLY and CDR2 FYNNEI. Trimming took off 5 bases at V and 3 bases at J, with 16 bases between the two ends. The CDR3 protein is CASSPQMGSHYGYTF. CDR3 nucleotide sequence: TGTGCCAGCAGTCCCCAGATGGGTTCACACTATGGCTACACCTTC.

This chain uses TRBV25-1 with TRBJ2-2, with 11 bases matching TRBD2. The CDR3 length is 15 residues. In germline, CDR1 is MGHDK, CDR2 SYGVNS. J lost 4 bases, V lost 7 bases, and 5 bases had no gene match. CDR3 residues: CASNLAGGPTGELFF. The CDR3 DNA is TGTGCCAGCAATTTAGCGGGGGGGCCCACCGGGGAGCTGTTTTTT.

V is TRBV6-5 and J is TRBJ2-7; 7 bases agree with TRBD2. The CDR3 loop spans 15 amino acids. The ends lost 5 bases at V and 0 bases at J; junction bases unmatched: 7. Looked up from germline, CDR1 is MNHEY and CDR2 is SVGAGI. The CDR3 protein is CASSPMGGGSYEQYF. CDR3 nucleotide sequence: TGTGCCAGCAGTCCCATGGGGGGGGGCTCCTACGAGCAGTACTTC.

The chain employs TRBV7-8 and TRBJ2-7, with 11 bases matching TRBD2. J was trimmed by 2 bases and V by 4 bases; bases with no gene match: 16. The CDR3 loop spans 19 amino acids. Germline-derived CDR1 and CDR2 are SGHVS and FQNEAQ. CDR3 DNA: TGTGCCAGCAGCTACCCTAGCGGGAGGCCCCAACCAGCTCCCTACGAGCAGTACTTC. It yields the protein CASSYPSGRPQPAPYEQYF.

This clone showed up just a few times. The CDR3 nucleotides read TGCGCCAGCAGCCCCACCTCGCGGGTCGCGAGCGATGGCTACACCTTC. Translation: CASSPTSRVASDGYTF. V is TRBV5-1 and J is TRBJ1-2, with D unclear. V lost 4 bases, J lost 6 bases, and 22 bases lay in between. The germline V gene has CDR1 SGHRS and CDR2 YFSETQ. The CDR3 has 16 amino acids.

V is TRBV19 and J is TRBJ1-5; TRBD1 aligns across 8 bases. The CDR3 covers 14 residues. V lost 5 bases, J lost 6 bases, and 6 bases stayed unmatched. CDR1 is LNHDA, CDR2 SQIVND, per germline (reference sequence). The CDR3 spells CASSRQGAIQPQHF. CDR3 bases: TGTGCCAGTAGTCGGCAGGGGGCTATTCAGCCCCAGCATTTT.

The chain is built from TRBV2 and TRBJ1-3; unclear D gene. This CDR3 is 15 amino acids long. Trimming removed 0 bases from V and 0 bases from J, with 6 bases in between. Germline lookup yields CDR1 SNHLY and CDR2 FYNNEI. The CDR3 region has the DNA TGTGCCAGCAGTGAAGCCCGCGTCTCTGGAAACACCATATATTTT. It specifies CASSEARVSGNTIYF.

Concerning this clone: Mismatch with germline at one junction end may stem from a read error. The chain employs TRBV27 and TRBJ1-6; unclear D gene. The CDR3 is 16 residues long. The germline gives CDR1 MNHEY, CDR2 SMNVEV (reference sequence). The CDR3 nucleotides read TGTGCCAGCGGTTTTCCGGCGGCCACGTATAATTCACCCCTCCACTTT. It yields the protein CASGFPAATYNSPLHF.

V usage is TRBV2 and J usage is TRBJ1-4; D is unclear. The CDR3 has 11 amino acids. Germline V gene data show CDR1 as SNHLY and CDR2 as FYNNEI. The germline V and J ends were trimmed by 4 bases and 8 bases, with 5 bases remaining between them. The CDR3 DNA is TGTGCCAGCAGTGTCAAGGAAAAACTGTTTTTT. It codes for CASSVKEKLFF. Combining the CDR3 with reference TRBV2 and TRBJ1-4 gives the whole variable domain EPEVTQTPSHQVTQMGQEVILRCVPISNHLYFYWYRQILGQKVEFLVSFYNNEISEKSEIFDDQFSVERPDGSNFTLKIRSTKLEDSAMYFCASSVKEKLFFGSGTQLSVL.